Below, one TCR beta chain is given with its context. Original data processing: Scientists estimated how many nucleated cells there were by amplifying reference gene primers. The method was immunoSEQ multiplex PCR; TCRdb's version includes in-frame clones alone and lacks a portion of them. V, J and clone size reflect that table, while D and trimming were determined from the DNA. The profile shows 53,000 or so clones, 90% of them singletons. The source of the sample is a study of blood T cell repertoires in COVID-19. The wider study: Researchers got acute and convalescent COVID-19 samples from the United States, Italy and Spain. PBMCs, B-cell-depleted T cells, or T cells provided the cDNA or gDNA that made up the material.

The CDR3 is 15 amino acids. The V end lost 3 bases, the J end lost 2 bases, and 8 bases lay between the germline ends. Germline loops: CDR1 LNHDA, CDR2 SQIVND (reference sequence). Sequenced: peripheral blood. The rearrangement links TRBV19 to TRBJ1-6, with unresolved D. This receptor was taken from a human donor in a cohort sampled during active COVID-19. CDR3 in DNA: TGTGCCAGTAGTATTTCCGGGACCTATAATTCACCCCTCCACTTT. Translating it yields CASSISGTYNSPLHF. Together with reference TRBV19 and TRBJ1-6, the CDR3 gives the full variable domain: DGGITQSPKYLFRKEGQNVTLSCEQNLNHDAMYWYRQDPGQGLRLIYYSQIVNDFQKGDIAEGYSVSREKKESFPLTVTSAQKNPTAFYLCASSISGTYNSPLHFGNGTRLTVT.